This TCR beta chain came from a study of HIV-infected patients and healthy controls. The repertoire came from unfractionated whole blood and reflected all unsorted peripheral T cells. RNA came from around 2.3 ml of peripheral blood. Study conclusions and caveats: A major limitation was that merely sixteen HIV-infected individuals were processed. In healthy controls, MAIT alpha CDR3s were common; in HIV+ repertoires, severely depleted. Mean usage of eight alpha and eight beta V genes differed significantly in HIV-infected patients versus controls.

Comments on this clonotype: What it binds is unknown.

The CDR3 is made up of 16 amino acids. Germline V gives CDR1 SEHNR, CDR2 FQNEAQ (reference sequence). V gave up 2 bases and J gave up 1 base, with 14 bases separating them. Reverse transcription used about 500 ng RNA and constant-region primers for alpha and beta. Alpha and beta chain libraries were made separately by chain-specific third strand synthesis with multiplexing indices. TCRdb re-derived calls from the 5' RACE reads in MiXCR, one entry per CDR3 protein. This table has 6,000 to 8,500 distinct CDR3 sequences, around 8% appearing once. The gene calls are TRBV7-9 and TRBJ1-1; D gene ambiguous. The sequence was obtained from an adult with HIV infection. The input for sequencing was blood, taken before antiretroviral therapy. Here the CDR3 reads CASSLKVQEPNTEAFF. The CDR3 DNA reads as TGTGCCAGCAGCTTAAAAGTCCAGGAGCCGAACACTGAAGCTTTCTTT.